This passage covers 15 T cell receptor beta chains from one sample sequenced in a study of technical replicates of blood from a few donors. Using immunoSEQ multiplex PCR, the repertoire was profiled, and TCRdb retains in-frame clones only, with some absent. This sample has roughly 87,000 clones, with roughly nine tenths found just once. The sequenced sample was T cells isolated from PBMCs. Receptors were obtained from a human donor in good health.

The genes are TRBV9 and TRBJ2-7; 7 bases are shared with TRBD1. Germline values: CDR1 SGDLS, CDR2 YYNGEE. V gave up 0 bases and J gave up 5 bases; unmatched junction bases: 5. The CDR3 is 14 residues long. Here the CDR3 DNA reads TGTGCCAGCAGCGTAGGGCAGGGGGTCCACGAGCAGTACTTC. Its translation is CASSVGQGVHEQYF.

CDR3 coding DNA: TGTGCCAGCAGCTTATCGCCGGGACAGGTTTTCACAGATACGCAGTATTTT. Encoded protein: CASSLSPGQVFTDTQYF. This sequence joins TRBV7-3 and TRBJ2-3, with 8 bases that match TRBD1. The CDR3 length is 17 residues. Germline values: CDR1 SGHTA, CDR2 FQGTGA. V was clipped by 2 bases and J by 2 bases; unmatched bases: 9.

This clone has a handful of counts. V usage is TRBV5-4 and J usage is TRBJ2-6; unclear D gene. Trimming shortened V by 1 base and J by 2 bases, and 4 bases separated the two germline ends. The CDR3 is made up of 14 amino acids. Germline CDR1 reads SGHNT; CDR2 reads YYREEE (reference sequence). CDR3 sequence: CASSLRAGANVLTF. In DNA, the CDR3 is TGTGCCAGCAGCTTGAGAGCTGGGGCCAACGTCCTGACTTTC.

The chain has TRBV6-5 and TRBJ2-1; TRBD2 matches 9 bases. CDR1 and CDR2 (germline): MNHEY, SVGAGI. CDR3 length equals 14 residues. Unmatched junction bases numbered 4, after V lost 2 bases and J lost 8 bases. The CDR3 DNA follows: TGTGCCAGCAGTTACGTAGCGGGAGTTGATGAGCAGTTCTTC. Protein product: CASSYVAGVDEQFF.

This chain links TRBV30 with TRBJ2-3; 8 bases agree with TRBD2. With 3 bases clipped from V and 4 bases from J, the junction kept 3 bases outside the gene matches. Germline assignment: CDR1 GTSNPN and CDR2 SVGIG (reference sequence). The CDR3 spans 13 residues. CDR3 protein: CAWRRREADTQYF. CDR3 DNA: TGTGCCTGGAGAAGGCGGGAGGCAGATACGCAGTATTTT.

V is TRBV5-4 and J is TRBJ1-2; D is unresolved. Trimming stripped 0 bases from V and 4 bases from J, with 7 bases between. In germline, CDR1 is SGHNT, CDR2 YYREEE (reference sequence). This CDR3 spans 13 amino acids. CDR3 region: CASSLEGVYGYTF. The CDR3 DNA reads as TGTGCCAGCAGCTTGGAGGGAGTCTATGGCTACACCTTC.

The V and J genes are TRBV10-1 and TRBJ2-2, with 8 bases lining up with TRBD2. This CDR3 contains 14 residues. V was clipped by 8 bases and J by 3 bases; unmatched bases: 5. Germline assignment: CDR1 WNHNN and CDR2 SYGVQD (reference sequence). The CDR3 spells CASQSGSDTGELFF. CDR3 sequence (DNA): TGCGCCAGCCAAAGCGGGAGTGACACCGGGGAGCTGTTTTTT.

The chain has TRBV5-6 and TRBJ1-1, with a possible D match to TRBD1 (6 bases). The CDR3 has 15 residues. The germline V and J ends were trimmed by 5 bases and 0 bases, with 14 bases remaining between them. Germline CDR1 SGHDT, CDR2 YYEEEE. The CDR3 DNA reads TGTGCCAGCAGACGACAGGTTTGGATGAACACTGAAGCTTTCTTT. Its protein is CASRRQVWMNTEAFF.

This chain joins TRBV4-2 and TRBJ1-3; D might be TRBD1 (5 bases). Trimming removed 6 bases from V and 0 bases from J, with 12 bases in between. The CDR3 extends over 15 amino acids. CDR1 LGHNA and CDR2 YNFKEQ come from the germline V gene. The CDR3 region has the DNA TGTGCCAGCAGTCCAGGGCTAAGCTCTGGAAACACCATATATTTT. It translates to CASSPGLSSGNTIYF.

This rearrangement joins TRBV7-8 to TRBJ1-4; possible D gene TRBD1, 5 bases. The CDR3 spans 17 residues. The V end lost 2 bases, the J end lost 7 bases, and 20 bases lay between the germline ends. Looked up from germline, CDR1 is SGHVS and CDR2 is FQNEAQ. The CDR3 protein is CASSLRGGGHLGEKLFF. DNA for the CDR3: TGTGCCAGCAGCTTACGGGGGGGTGGTCATTTAGGTGAAAAACTGTTTTTT.

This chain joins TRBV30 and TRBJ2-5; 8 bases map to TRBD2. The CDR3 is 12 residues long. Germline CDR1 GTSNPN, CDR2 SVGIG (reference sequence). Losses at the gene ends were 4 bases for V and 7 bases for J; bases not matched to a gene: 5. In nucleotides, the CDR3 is TGTGCCTGGACCGGACTAGCTGGGACCCAGTACTTC. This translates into CAWTGLAGTQYF.

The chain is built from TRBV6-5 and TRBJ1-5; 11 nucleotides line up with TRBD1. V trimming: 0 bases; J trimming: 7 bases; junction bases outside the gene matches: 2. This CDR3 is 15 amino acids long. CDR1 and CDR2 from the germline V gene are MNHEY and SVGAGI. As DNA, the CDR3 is TGTGCCAGCAGTTACTCGGGGACAGGGGGGCAGCCCCAGCATTTT. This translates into CASSYSGTGGQPQHF.

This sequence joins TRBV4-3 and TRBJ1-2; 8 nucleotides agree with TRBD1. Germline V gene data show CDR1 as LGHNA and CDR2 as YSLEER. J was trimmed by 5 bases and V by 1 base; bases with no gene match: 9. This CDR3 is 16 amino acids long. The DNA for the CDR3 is TGCGCCAGCAGCCAAGCTTCACAGGGGGGAGGTTATGGCTACACCTTC. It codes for CASSQASQGGGYGYTF.

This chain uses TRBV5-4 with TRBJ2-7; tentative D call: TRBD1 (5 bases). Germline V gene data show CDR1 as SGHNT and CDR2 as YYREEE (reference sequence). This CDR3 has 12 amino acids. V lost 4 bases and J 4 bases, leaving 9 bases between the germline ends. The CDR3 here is CASSGTGYEQYF. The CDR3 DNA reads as TGTGCCAGCAGCGGTACAGGATACGAGCAGTACTTC.

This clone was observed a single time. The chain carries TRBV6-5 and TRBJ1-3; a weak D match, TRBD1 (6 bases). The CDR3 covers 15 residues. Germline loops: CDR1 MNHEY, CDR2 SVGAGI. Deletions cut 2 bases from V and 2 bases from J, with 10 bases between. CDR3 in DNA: TGTGCCAGCAGTTACGGGACAACTACTGGAAACACCATATATTTT. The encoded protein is CASSYGTTTGNTIYF.